The present entry profiles one T cell receptor beta chain with its context. This clone was seen a few times. Its target antigen remains unknown. Base qualities are not provided; no much larger clone lies one nucleotide away. The library was prepared using the immunoSEQ multiplex PCR assay. The deep sequencing platform assayed roughly 10^5 TCR templates per sample. Genomic DNA extracted from sorted T cells was used for TCRbeta CDR3 sequencing. The published analysis was carried out like this. Clonal analysis of TCRbeta CDR3 data was done in the R programming language. Comparing unstimulated samples against CFSE-low samples taken after the reaction was how alloreactive CD4+ and CD8+ clones were defined. Alloreactive CD4+ clones were assigned to regulatory or non-regulatory origin by matching sequences to sorted unstimulated Treg and non-Treg repertoires. This is the immuneACCESS table as TCRdb keeps it, with only in-frame sequences that have V and J called. A part of the clones is gone; compared with another copy, unresolved V genes explain less than half, and the rest is unexplained. The DNA gave D and trimming, while V, J and clone size come from that table. The sample table records 100,000 or so clones; 85% to 95% of these occur just once. The ten largest account for about 0.32% of the sample.

Sorted unstimulated T cells and proliferating T cells recovered from mixed lymphocyte reactions were subjected to TCRbeta CDR3 sequencing. Fresh whole blood from about ten HLA-typed healthy donors served as the source for isolating PBMCs. This specimen belongs to a study of siplizumab effects on memory and regulatory T cells (dated by TCRdb to about 2019). For context, the study as a whole: The effect of the anti-CD2 antibody siplizumab on alloreactive T-cell subsets was examined in allogeneic mixed lymphocyte reactions constructed from human PBMCs. What the authors observed across the whole study: For roughly 80-97% of proliferating CD4+ or CD8+ clones, no naive or memory phenotype could be assigned. Of the alloreactive CD4+ clones that could be mapped, the Treg-derived share averaged about 67% with siplizumab compared with under 35% in control reactions. The cumulative frequency of alloreactive sequences traceable to unstimulated CD4+ memory T cells was significantly reduced by siplizumab. The suppressive function of proliferating Tregs from siplizumab cultures was not functionally confirmed. Compared with memory T cells, unstimulated naive T cells appeared more diverse, and naive cells seemed to make a substantial contribution to the alloresponse. Because sequences below about 10^-5 frequency were poorly captured, only a minor fraction of alloreactive clones could be mapped to unstimulated subsets.

The receptor comes from a human donor in good health. Specimen: CD4+ T cells sorted from blood.

At the DNA level, the sequence is TGCAGTGCTCGCTACGTTCCTGAAGCTTTCTTT. Translation gives CSARYVPEAFF. The chain was built from TRBV20-1 and TRBJ1-1, with the identity of the D gene unclear. The CDR3, cysteine through phenylalanine, is 11 amino acids long. The retained sequence is limited to the CDR3, 33 bases, with the frame set at the first base. Looking up the germline V gene (reference sequence) yields CDR1 DFQATT and CDR2 SNEGSKA. The V end loses 5 bases and the J end loses 6 bases, and a stretch of 10 bases separates them.